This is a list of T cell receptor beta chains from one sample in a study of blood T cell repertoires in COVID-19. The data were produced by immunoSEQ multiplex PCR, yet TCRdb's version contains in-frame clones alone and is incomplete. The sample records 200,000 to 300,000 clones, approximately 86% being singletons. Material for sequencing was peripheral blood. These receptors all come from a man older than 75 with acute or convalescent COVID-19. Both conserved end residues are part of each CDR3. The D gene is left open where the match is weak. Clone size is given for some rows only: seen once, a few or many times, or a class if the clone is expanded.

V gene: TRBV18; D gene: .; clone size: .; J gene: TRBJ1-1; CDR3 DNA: TGTGCCAGCTCGGGGGGGATAGGAATTGAAGCTTTCTTT; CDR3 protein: CASSGGIGIEAFF
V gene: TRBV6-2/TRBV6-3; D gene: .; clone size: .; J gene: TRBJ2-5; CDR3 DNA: TGTGCCAGCAGCCCCAGGGAGACCCAGTACTTC; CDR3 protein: CASSPRETQYF
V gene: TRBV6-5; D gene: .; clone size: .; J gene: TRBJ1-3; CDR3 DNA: TGTGCCAGCAGTTACGGGGGCCAGGGAAACACCATATATTTT; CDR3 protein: CASSYGGQGNTIYF
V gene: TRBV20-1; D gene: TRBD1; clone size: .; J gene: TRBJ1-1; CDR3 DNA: TGCAGTGCTAGTACCCGTACAGGGGTCACTGAAGCTTTCTTT; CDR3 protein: CSASTRTGVTEAFF
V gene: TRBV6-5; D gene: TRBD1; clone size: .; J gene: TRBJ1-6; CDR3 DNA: TGTGCCAGCAGCCGTGGGACAGGGGGCTCACCCCTCCACTTT; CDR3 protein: CASSRGTGGSPLHF
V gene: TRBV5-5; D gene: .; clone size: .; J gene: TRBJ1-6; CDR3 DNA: TGTGCCAGCAGCTTGGGACAGTACCTTAATTCACCCCTCCACTTT; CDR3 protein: CASSLGQYLNSPLHF
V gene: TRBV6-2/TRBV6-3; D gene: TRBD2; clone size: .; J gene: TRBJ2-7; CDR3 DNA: TGTGCCAGCAGCTTCGAGCGGGGGGGGAGCTCCTACGAGCAGTACTTC; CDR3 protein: CASSFERGGSSYEQYF
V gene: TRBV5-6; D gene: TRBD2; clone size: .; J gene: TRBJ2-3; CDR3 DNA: TGTGCCAGCAGCCGGGGGTGGGAGGGCCTATATTTT; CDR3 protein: CASSRGWEGLYF
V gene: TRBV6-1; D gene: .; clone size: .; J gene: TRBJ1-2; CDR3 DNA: TGTGCCAGCAGTGACAGCGCATCCTATGGCTACACCTTC; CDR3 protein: CASSDSASYGYTF
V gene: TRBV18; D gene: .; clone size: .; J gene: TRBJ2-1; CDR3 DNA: TGTGCCAGCTCAGATACTCTGACGGGTGAGCAGTTCTTC; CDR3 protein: CASSDTLTGEQFF
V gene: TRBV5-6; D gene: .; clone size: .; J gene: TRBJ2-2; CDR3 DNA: TGTGCCAGCAGCTCTGGCTGGCTAGCAGCGAACACCGGGGAGCTGTTTTTT; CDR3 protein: CASSSGWLAANTGELFF
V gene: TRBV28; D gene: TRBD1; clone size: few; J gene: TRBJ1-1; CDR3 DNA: TGTGCCAGCAGCAAACTGGGACAGCTGTTAAGAAATACTGAAGCTTTCTTT; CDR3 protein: CASSKLGQLLRNTEAFF
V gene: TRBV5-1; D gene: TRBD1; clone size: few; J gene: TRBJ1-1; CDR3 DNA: TGCGCCAGCAGCTCGAAAAACAGGGGGCCTGAAGCTTTCTTT; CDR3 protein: CASSSKNRGPEAFF
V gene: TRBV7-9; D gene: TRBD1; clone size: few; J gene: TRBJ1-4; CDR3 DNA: TGTGCCAGCAGCTTTACATCCGGGACAGTTAATGAAAAACTGTTTTTT; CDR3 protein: CASSFTSGTVNEKLFF
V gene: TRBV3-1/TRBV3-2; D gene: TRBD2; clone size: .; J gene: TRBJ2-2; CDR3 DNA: TGTGCCAGCCGGGCTAGCGGAAGTACCGGGGAGCTGTTTTTT; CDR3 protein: CASRASGSTGELFF
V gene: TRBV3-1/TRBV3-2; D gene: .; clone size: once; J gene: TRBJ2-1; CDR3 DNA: TGTGCCAGCAGCCCCCCGGGACTTCACTCCTACAATGAGCAGTTCTTC; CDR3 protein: CASSPPGLHSYNEQFF
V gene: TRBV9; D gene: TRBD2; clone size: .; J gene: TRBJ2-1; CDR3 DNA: TGTGCCAGCAGCCCCCGGGGTAGCGGGGGGGGCAATGAGCAGTTCTTC; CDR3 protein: CASSPRGSGGGNEQFF
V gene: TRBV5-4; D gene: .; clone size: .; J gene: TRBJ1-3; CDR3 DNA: TGTGCAAGCAGTGGAGGCTCTGGAAACACCATATATTTT; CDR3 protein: CASSGGSGNTIYF
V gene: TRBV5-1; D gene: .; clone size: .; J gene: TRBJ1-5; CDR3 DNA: TGCGCCAGCAGCGTGGACAGTCAAAATCAGCCCCAGCATTTT; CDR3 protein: CASSVDSQNQPQHF
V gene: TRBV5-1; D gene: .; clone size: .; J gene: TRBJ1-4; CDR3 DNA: TGCGCCAGCAGGCCTAGAGCAGCAACTAATGAAAAACTGTTTTTT; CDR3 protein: CASRPRAATNEKLFF
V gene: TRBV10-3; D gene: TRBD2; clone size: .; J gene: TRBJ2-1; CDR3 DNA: TGTGCCATCAGTGAGTCTGGGGGGGAGGGCCGGACTGAGCAGTTCTTC; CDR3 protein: CAISESGGEGRTEQFF
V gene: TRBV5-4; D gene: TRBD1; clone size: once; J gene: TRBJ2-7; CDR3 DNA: TGTGCCAGCAGCATAGGACAGGATCGGTACGAGCAGTACTTC; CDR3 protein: CASSIGQDRYEQYF
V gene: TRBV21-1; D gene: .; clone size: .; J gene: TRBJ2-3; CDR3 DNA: TGTGCCAGTCGGGACAGGGGCCATTCTAGCACAGATACGCAGTATTTT; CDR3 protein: CASRDRGHSSTDTQYF
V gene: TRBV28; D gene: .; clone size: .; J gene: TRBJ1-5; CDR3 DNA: TGTGCCAGCAGTTTGGTCCTTCGGAGCAATCAGCCCCAGCATTTT; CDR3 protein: CASSLVLRSNQPQHF